The 7 T cell receptor beta chains in this list originate from one sample, sequenced in a study of beta chain features in type 1 diabetes. Whole-study findings and limits: Type 1 diabetes patients showed a moderate but significant shortening of TCRB CDR3s in all four CD4+ subsets.

These TCRs' antigens remain unknown. Sequenced material consisted of expressed TCRB transcripts (all of the isolated RNA was reverse transcribed). TCRdb's table, derived via immunoSEQ multiplex PCR, lists solely in-frame clones and lacks some. The sample lists 300,000 or so clones, about 13% occurring once. The specimen was naive CD4+ T cells from blood. Receptors were obtained from a woman younger than 30 with type 1 diabetes.

The CDR3 DNA sequence: TGTGCCAGCAGCTTGGGGGGACAGGGGATAAACGAGCAGTACTTC. It translates to CASSLGGQGINEQYF. This rearrangement joins TRBV5-4 to TRBJ2-7; 10 bases align to TRBD1. This CDR3 contains 15 residues. V was pared by 0 bases and J by 5 bases, with 5 bases of the junction left unmatched. The germline V gene encodes CDR1 SGHNT and CDR2 YYREEE (reference sequence).

About this clone itself: Other DNA sequences within the sample encode an identical CDR3. This chain joins TRBV19 and TRBJ2-5; a possible D gene is TRBD2 (5 bases). The ends were cut back, 3 bases at V and 4 bases at J, with 6 bases in the middle. CDR1 is LNHDA and CDR2 is SQIVND in the germline V gene (reference sequence). This CDR3 is built from 12 residues. The CDR3 bases are TGTGCCAGTAGTATCCGGGGAGAGACCCAGTACTTC. Encoded protein: CASSIRGETQYF. Drawing the rest from reference TRBV19 and TRBJ2-5, the complete variable domain is DGGITQSPKYLFRKEGQNVTLSCEQNLNHDAMYWYRQDPGQGLRLIYYSQIVNDFQKGDIAEGYSVSREKKESFPLTVTSAQKNPTAFYLCASSIRGETQYFGPGTRLLVL.

This clone was recorded a few times. The J gene is TRBJ1-1, the V gene TRBV29-1; possibly TRBD1 for D (5 bases). The CDR3 spans 15 residues. Germline CDR1 is SQVTM and CDR2 is ANQGSEA. The germline V and J ends were trimmed by 2 bases and 1 base, with 14 bases remaining between them. For the CDR3, the DNA is TGCAGCGTTGAAATCCCCGACAGATCGAACACTGAAGCTTTCTTT. This gives the protein CSVEIPDRSNTEAFF.

This chain joins TRBV2 and TRBJ2-2; D unclear. The CDR3 spans 14 residues. V was trimmed by 3 bases and J by 3 bases, leaving 8 bases between them. Looked up from germline, CDR1 is SNHLY and CDR2 is FYNNEI. The CDR3 bases are TGTGCCAGCAGTGACGGGTGGCACACCGGGGAGCTGTTTTTT. As protein: CASSDGWHTGELFF.

This clone occurred a few times. V gene TRBV28 combines with J gene TRBJ1-5, with D possibly being TRBD1 (6 bases). Germline-derived CDR1 and CDR2 are MDHEN and SYDVKM. This CDR3 region has 17 residues. The V and J ends lost 2 bases and 0 bases respectively, with 14 bases between them. The CDR3 sequence: CASSLVGHGNSNQPQHF. The CDR3 DNA sequence: TGTGCCAGCAGTTTAGTGGGACACGGAAATAGCAATCAGCCCCAGCATTTT.

The V call is TRBV9, the J call TRBJ2-5, with D perhaps TRBD2 (6 bases). From germline, CDR1 is SGDLS and CDR2 YYNGEE. Trimming took 2 bases from V and 5 from J, leaving 16 bases between them. The CDR3 is 15 amino acids. The CDR3 DNA reads TGTGCCAGCAGCGTTGGAGGGAGTACCAGGGAGACCCAGTACTTC. It specifies CASSVGGSTRETQYF.

To note about this clone: Other DNA variants within this sample encode the same CDR3. The chain links TRBV5-4 to TRBJ2-1, with 12 bases identical to TRBD2. The CDR3 totals 15 residues. Per the germline V gene, CDR1 is SGHNT and CDR2 is YYREEE (reference sequence). The V gene end was trimmed by 4 bases and the J gene end by 4 bases; junction bases not matched to a gene: 3. Here the CDR3 reads CASSLTSGSYNEQFF. The DNA for the CDR3 is TGTGCCAGCAGCCTGACTAGCGGGAGTTACAATGAGCAGTTCTTC.